The clone carrying this T cell receptor beta chain has a handful of counts. No antigen is known for it. 5'RACE template switching added a universal primer site and UMIs to TCR cDNA. From the 5' RACE reads, TCRdb called clonotypes with MiXCR, one entry per CDR3 protein. The sample holds 230,000 or so distinct CDR3 sequences, around 6.7% seen once. The sample is drawn from a study of T cells after yellow fever vaccination. Study-wide results and caveats: Just a small share of clonotypes turned up in the CD4 compartment as well as the CD8 compartment. Primary-vaccination clones mostly resurfaced post-booster (roughly 97% CD4, roughly 90% CD8). Contaminants from the bulk population, in the form of abundant clonotypes, could be found in FACS-sorted repertoires.

Germline CDR1 and CDR2: SGHRS and YFSETQ. V lost 0 bases to trimming and J lost 1 base, with 10 bases between them. The CDR3 sequence is 15 residues long. The chain combines TRBV5-1 with TRBJ2-5, with D possibly being TRBD1 (6 bases). The clonotype originates from a man aged 25 to 40 who received the YFV17D yellow fever vaccine. The starting material was CD4+ T cells sorted from PBMCs, obtained on the day of the yellow fever booster vaccination. DNA for the CDR3: TGCGCCAGCAGCTTGGGGGTGGACAGCCAAGAGACCCAGTACTTC. It specifies CASSLGVDSQETQYF.